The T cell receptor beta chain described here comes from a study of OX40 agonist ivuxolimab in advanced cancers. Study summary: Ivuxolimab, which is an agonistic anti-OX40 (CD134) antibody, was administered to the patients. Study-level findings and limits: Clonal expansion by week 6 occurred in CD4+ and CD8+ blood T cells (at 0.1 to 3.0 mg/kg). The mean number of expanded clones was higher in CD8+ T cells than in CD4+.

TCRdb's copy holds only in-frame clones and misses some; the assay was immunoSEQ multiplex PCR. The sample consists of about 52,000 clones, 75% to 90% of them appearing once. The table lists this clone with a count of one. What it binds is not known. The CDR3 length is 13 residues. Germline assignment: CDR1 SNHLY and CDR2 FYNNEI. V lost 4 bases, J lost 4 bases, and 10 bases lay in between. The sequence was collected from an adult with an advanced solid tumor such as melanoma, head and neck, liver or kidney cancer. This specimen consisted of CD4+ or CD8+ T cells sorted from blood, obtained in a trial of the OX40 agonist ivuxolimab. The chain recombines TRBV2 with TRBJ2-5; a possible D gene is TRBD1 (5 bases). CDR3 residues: CASSADSRETQYF. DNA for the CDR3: TGTGCCAGCAGTGCCGACAGTCGAGAGACCCAGTACTTC.